A selection of T cell receptor beta chains follows, all from one sample in a study of cytomegalovirus exposure and HLA in healthy donors. Sequencing used immunoSEQ multiplex PCR; TCRdb keeps in-frame clones, though not all of them. Of about 190,000 clones in the sample, more than 75% were seen once. Sequencing was done on a sample of PBMCs. These receptors were taken from a woman aged 18-29 years in good health and CMV-seronegative. CDR3s include the opening cysteine and the closing phenylalanine or tryptophan. The D gene is left open where the match is weak. Size values are once, few and many counts, or a class for expanded clones, and some rows have none.

D	V	size	length	J	DNA	CDR3
TRBD1	TRBV10-3	.	13	TRBJ1-1	TGTGCCATCAGCTTACAGGGGGCGACTGAAGCTTTCTTT	CAISLQGATEAFF
.	TRBV5-8	.	15	TRBJ1-3	TGTGCCAGCAGCCTGCAGTCTCCCTCTGGAAACACCATATATTTT	CASSLQSPSGNTIYF
.	TRBV7-2	.	13	TRBJ2-2	TGTGCCAGCAGCTTGAGCGGGACCGGGGAGCTGTTTTTT	CASSLSGTGELFF
.	TRBV9	.	14	TRBJ1-6	TGTGCCAGCAGCGCGGACAGTCCTAATTCACCCCTCCACTTT	CASSADSPNSPLHF
.	TRBV28	.	15	TRBJ2-7	TGTGCCAGCAGTTACCCTGACAGCCACTACTACGAGCAGTACTTC	CASSYPDSHYYEQYF
.	TRBV2	.	14	TRBJ2-5	TGTGCCAGCAGTGCCCGCGGGGTCCAAGAGACCCAGTACTTC	CASSARGVQETQYF
TRBD2	TRBV4-1	.	21	TRBJ2-1	TGCGCCAGCAGCCAAGAGAGATCTAAAGGGACTAGCGGAGCCTCCTACAATGAGCAGTTCTTC	CASSQERSKGTSGASYNEQFF
.	TRBV23-1	.	13	TRBJ2-1	TGCGCCAGCAGGAGGACAGAACCACCTGAGCAGTTCTTC	CASRRTEPPEQFF
.	TRBV7-9	.	13	TRBJ1-4	TGTGCCCTCCGGAGGGAACCTAATGAAAAACTGTTTTTT	CALRREPNEKLFF
TRBD1	TRBV7-9	.	16	TRBJ1-1	TGTGCCAGCAGCTTAGTGGGACAGGGGGCCGGGGCTGAAGCTTTCTTT	CASSLVGQGAGAEAFF
.	TRBV30	.	14	TRBJ1-3	TGTGCCTGGAGTTGGGCGGGGTACGGAAACACCATATATTTT	CAWSWAGYGNTIYF
.	TRBV6-1	.	16	TRBJ2-1	TGTGCCAGCAGTGAAGCAAGGCGGAACTCCTACAATGAGCAGTTCTTC	CASSEARRNSYNEQFF
.	TRBV28	.	15	TRBJ1-2	TGTGCCAGCAGTTCCCGGGGGGTGGCTGGATATGGCTACACCTTC	CASSSRGVAGYGYTF
TRBD1	TRBV30	few	16	TRBJ1-2	TGTGCCTGGAGTGTACAGGGACAGGAAACTAACTATGGCTACACCTTC	CAWSVQGQETNYGYTF
TRBD2	TRBV4-2	few	16	TRBJ2-7	TGTGCCAGCAGCCCACCTAGCGGGGGGGCCTTCAACGAGCAGTACTTC	CASSPPSGGAFNEQYF
.	TRBV21-1	.	13	TRBJ2-7	TGTGCCAGCACCCGGACTAGCGGATACGAGCAGTACTTC	CASTRTSGYEQYF
.	TRBV18	few	12	TRBJ1-1	TGTGCCAGCTCTCCCAGGGACACTGAAGCTTTCTTT	CASSPRDTEAFF
TRBD2	TRBV29-1	.	13	TRBJ2-5	TGCAGCGAGGGGACTAGCGGTCAAGAGACCCAGTACTTC	CSEGTSGQETQYF
.	TRBV18	.	15	TRBJ1-4	TGTGCCAGCTCACCCAACCCTGAGGCTAATGAAAAACTGTTTTTT	CASSPNPEANEKLFF
TRBD1	TRBV6-6	.	15	TRBJ1-6	TGTGCCAGCAGCCCACTGACAGGGACTAATTCACCCCTCCACTTT	CASSPLTGTNSPLHF
TRBD2	TRBV6-6	.	14	TRBJ2-7	TGTGCCAGCAGGCAGCGGGACGGTTCCTACGAGCAGTACTTC	CASRQRDGSYEQYF
.	TRBV5-1	.	11	TRBJ2-5	TGCGCCAGCAGCCTGGACGGGGCCCAGTACTTC	CASSLDGAQYF
TRBD1	TRBV7-8	.	14	TRBJ2-7	TGTGCCAGCAGCTCCCGGACAGGGTCCTACGAGCAGTACTTC	CASSSRTGSYEQYF
.	TRBV30	.	14	TRBJ2-5	TGTGCCTGGAGTGGGCTGTGGCACCAAGAGACCCAGTACTTC	CAWSGLWHQETQYF
TRBD2	TRBV2	once	13	TRBJ2-7	TGTGCCAGCGGGAGACTAGCGGGAAACGAGCAGTACTTC	CASGRLAGNEQYF
TRBD2	TRBV27	.	16	TRBJ2-2	TGTGCCAGCAGATTTGGCAGCGGGAGGCTGAACGGGGAGCTGTTTTTT	CASRFGSGRLNGELFF
TRBD1	TRBV5-8	.	16	TRBJ1-5	TGTGCCAGCAGCCGAGGGACAGCCCTGGGCAATCAGCCCCAGCATTTT	CASSRGTALGNQPQHF
.	TRBV7-9	.	11	TRBJ2-7	TGTGCCAGCAGCTCCACATGGGAGCAGTACTTC	CASSSTWEQYF
.	TRBV10-3	.	14	TRBJ1-5	TGTGCCATCAGTGAGCCCCCCACAGGGCAGCCCCAGCATTTT	CAISEPPTGQPQHF
TRBD1	TRBV5-1	few	15	TRBJ2-5	TGCGCCAGCAGCTTGGCGGGACAGTCACACGAGACCCAGTACTTC	CASSLAGQSHETQYF
TRBD1	TRBV29-1	.	12	TRBJ1-2	TGCAGCGCCGAGAGGACAGGGGACGGCTACACCTTC	CSAERTGDGYTF
.	TRBV6-5	.	14	TRBJ2-7	TGTGCCAGCAGGACACACAGGGTGCTGCACGAGCAGTACTTC	CASRTHRVLHEQYF
TRBD1	TRBV5-1	few	14	TRBJ2-3	TGCGCCAGCAGCGAGACAGGGAAAACAGATACGCAGTATTTT	CASSETGKTDTQYF
.	TRBV7-2	few	15	TRBJ1-2	TGTGCCAGCAGCCGAAGACAGAGCCCTAACTATGGCTACACCTTC	CASSRRQSPNYGYTF
TRBD1	TRBV30	.	14	TRBJ2-2	TGTGCCTGGAGGGTCAGGGGGCAAGCCGGGGAGCTGTTTTTT	CAWRVRGQAGELFF
TRBD1	TRBV29-1	.	15	TRBJ2-2	TGCAGCGTTGGTATGTGGGACAGACCCACCGGGGAGCTGTTTTTT	CSVGMWDRPTGELFF
.	TRBV19	.	15	TRBJ2-7	TGTGCCAGTAGTACTGATCCCGGGACTCGCGGCGAGCAGTACTTC	CASSTDPGTRGEQYF
.	TRBV4-3	few	14	TRBJ1-1	TGCGCCAGCAGCCAAGACCGAGAGAACACTGAAGCTTTCTTT	CASSQDRENTEAFF
TRBD1	TRBV27	.	14	TRBJ2-7	TGTGCCAGCAGTCCTGGACAGGGGAACTACGAGCAGTACTTC	CASSPGQGNYEQYF
.	TRBV7-2	.	16	TRBJ2-7	TGTGCCAGCAGCTTAGTGGGCGGGGGTAGGGGGAACGAGCAGTACTTC	CASSLVGGGRGNEQYF
TRBD1	TRBV15	.	16	TRBJ1-4	TGTGCCACCAGCAGGGCCCAGGGGACAGGGGATGAAAAACTGTTTTTT	CATSRAQGTGDEKLFF
.	TRBV11-2	few	13	TRBJ2-7	TGTGCCAGCAGCTTCGGGTCTAACTACGAGCAGTACTTC	CASSFGSNYEQYF
TRBD2	TRBV27	.	12	TRBJ2-7	TGTGCCAGCAGTCCGGGGGGTTACGAGCAGTACTTC	CASSPGGYEQYF
.	TRBV30	.	13	TRBJ1-5	TGTGCCTGGAGTGTACGATGGGGGGAGCCCCAGCATTTT	CAWSVRWGEPQHF
TRBD2	TRBV5-1	.	14	TRBJ2-7	TGCGCCAGCAGCTTCGGGGGGAGCTCCTACGAGCAGTACTTC	CASSFGGSSYEQYF
.	TRBV28	.	12	TRBJ1-1	TGTGCCAGCAGCTTCGCCGGTACTGAAGCTTTCTTT	CASSFAGTEAFF
TRBD1	TRBV5-1	.	12	TRBJ1-1	TGCGCCAGCAGCCTTGGACAGGATGAAGCTTTCTTT	CASSLGQDEAFF